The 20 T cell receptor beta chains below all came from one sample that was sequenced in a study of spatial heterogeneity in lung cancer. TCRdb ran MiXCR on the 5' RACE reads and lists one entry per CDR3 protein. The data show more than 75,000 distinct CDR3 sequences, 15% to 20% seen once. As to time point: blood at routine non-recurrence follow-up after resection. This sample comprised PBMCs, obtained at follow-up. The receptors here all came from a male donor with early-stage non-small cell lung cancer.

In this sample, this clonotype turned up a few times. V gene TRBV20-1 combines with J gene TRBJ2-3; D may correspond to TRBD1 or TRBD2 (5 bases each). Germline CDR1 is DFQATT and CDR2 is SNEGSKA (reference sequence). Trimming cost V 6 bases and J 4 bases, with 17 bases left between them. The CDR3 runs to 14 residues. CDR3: CSAPGQMGADTQYF. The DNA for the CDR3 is TGCAGTGCCCCGGGGCAGATGGGGGCAGATACGCAGTATTTT.

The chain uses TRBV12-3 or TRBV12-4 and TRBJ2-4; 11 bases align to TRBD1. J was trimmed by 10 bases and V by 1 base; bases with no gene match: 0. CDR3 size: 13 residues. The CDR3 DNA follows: TGTGCCAGCAGTTTAGGGGACAGGGGGATTCAGTACTTC. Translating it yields CASSLGDRGIQYF.

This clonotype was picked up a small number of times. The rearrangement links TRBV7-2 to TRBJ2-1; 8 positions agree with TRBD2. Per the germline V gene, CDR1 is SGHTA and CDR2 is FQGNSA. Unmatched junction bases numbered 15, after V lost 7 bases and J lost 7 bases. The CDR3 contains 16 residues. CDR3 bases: TGTGCCAGCACCTTTAGGGGTAGCGGGATGGGGAATGAGCAGTTCTTC. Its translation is CASTFRGSGMGNEQFF.

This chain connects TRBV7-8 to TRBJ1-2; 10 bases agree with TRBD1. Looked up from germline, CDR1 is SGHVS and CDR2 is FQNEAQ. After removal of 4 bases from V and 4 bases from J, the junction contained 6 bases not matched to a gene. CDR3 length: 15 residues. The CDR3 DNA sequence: TGTGCCAGCAGCTCTCCGGGACAGGGGAGCTATGGCTACACCTTC. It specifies CASSSPGQGSYGYTF.

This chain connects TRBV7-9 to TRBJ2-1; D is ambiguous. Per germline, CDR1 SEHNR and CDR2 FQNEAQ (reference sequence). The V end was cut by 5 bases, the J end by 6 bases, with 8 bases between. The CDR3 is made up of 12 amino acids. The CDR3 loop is CASSATANEQFF. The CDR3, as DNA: TGTGCCAGCAGCGCCACGGCCAATGAGCAGTTCTTC.

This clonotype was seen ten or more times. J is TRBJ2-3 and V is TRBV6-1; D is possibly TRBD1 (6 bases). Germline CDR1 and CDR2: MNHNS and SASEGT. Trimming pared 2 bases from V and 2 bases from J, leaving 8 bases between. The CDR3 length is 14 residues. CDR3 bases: TGTGCCAGCAGTGAAAGGGACAACACAGATACGCAGTATTTT. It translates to CASSERDNTDTQYF.

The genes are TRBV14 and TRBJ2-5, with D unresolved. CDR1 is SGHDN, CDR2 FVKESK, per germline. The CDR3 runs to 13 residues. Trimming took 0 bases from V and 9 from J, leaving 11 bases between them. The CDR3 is CASSQEIDGAQYF. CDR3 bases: TGTGCCAGCAGCCAAGAAATTGACGGCGCCCAGTACTTC. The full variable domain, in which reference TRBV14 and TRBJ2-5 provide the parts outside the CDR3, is EAGVTQFPSHSVIEKGQTVTLRCDPISGHDNLYWYRRVMGKEIKFLLHFVKESKQDESGMPNNRFLAERTGGTYSTLKVQPAELEDSGVYFCASSQEIDGAQYFGPGTRLLVL.

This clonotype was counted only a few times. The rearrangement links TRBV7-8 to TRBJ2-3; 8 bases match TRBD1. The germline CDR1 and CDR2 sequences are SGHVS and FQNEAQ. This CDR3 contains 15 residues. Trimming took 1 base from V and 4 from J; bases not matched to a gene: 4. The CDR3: CASSLGRGQADTQYF. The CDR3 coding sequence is TGTGCCAGCAGCTTAGGAAGGGGACAGGCAGATACGCAGTATTTT.

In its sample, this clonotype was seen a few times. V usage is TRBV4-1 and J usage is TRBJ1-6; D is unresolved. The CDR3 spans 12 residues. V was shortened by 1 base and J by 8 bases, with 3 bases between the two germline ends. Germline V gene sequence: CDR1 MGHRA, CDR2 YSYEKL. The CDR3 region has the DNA TGCGCCAGCAGCCAAGGTTATTCACCCCTCCACTTT. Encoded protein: CASSQGYSPLHF.

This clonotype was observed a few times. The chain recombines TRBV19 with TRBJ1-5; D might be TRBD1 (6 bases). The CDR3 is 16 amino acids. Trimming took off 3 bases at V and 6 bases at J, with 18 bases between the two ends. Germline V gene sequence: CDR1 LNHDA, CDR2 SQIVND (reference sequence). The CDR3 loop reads CASSIGRGQGFQPQHF. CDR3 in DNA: TGTGCCAGTAGTATCGGTAGGGGCCAGGGGTTTCAGCCCCAGCATTTT.

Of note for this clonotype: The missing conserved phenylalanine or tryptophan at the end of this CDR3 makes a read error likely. Written as DNA, the CDR3 is TGTGCCAGCACCAAGACGGGCGGGAGGGCTAGCGGGGAGCTGTTTGTT. It encodes CASTKTGGRASGELFV. This sequence joins TRBV7-2 and TRBJ2-2; 9 bases map to TRBD2. The germline V gene has CDR1 SGHTA and CDR2 FQGNSA. Germline trimming cut 7 bases from V and 7 bases from J; bases unmatched to any gene: 13. The CDR3 is made up of 16 amino acids.

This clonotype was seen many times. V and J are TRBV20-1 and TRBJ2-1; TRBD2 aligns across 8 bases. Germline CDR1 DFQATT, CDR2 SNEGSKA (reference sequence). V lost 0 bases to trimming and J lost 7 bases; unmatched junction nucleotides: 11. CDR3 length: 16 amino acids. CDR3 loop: CSARDSGRLARNEQFF. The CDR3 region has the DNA TGCAGTGCTAGAGATAGCGGGCGACTAGCGAGAAATGAGCAGTTCTTC.

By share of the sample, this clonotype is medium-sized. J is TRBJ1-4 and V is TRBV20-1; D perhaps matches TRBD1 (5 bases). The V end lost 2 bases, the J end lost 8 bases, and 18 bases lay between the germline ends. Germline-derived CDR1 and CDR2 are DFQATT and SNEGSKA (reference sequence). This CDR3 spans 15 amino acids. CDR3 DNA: TGCAGTGCTAGAATCCGGGACCTAAGGGAGGAAAAACTGTTTTTT. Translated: CSARIRDLREEKLFF.

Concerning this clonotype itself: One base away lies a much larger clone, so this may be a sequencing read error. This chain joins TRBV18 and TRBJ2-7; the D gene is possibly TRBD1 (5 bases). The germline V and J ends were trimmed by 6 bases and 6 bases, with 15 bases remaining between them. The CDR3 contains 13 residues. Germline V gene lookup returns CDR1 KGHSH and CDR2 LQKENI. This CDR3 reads CASSHGHGPEQYF. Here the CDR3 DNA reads TGTGCCAGCTCGCACGGACATGGGCCCGAGCAGTACTTC.

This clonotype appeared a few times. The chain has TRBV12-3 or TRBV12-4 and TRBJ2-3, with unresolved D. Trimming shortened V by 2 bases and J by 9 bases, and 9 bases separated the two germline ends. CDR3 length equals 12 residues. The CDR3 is CASSLWQSTQYF. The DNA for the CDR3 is TGTGCCAGCAGTTTATGGCAATCGACGCAGTATTTT.

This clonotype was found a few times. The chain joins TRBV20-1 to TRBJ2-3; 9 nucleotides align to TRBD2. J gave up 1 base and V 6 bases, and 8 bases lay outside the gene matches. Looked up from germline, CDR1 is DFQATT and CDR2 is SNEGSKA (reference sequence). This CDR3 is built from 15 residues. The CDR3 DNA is TGCAGTGCCCCGTGGATAGCGGGAGGCACAGATACGCAGTATTTT. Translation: CSAPWIAGGTDTQYF.

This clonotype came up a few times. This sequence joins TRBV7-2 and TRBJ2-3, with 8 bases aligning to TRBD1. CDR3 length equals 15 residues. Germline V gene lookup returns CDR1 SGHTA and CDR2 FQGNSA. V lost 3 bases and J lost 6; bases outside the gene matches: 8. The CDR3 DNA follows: TGTGCCAGCAGCTTCAGACAGGGGCGGGCGGATACGCAGTATTTT. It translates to CASSFRQGRADTQYF.

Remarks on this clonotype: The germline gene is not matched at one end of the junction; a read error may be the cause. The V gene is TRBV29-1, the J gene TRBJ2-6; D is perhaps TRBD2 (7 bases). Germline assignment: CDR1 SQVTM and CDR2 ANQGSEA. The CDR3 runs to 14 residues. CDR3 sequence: CSVEGGVGANVLTF. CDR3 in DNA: TGCAGCGTCGAAGGGGGGGTCGGGGCCAACGTCCTGACTTTC.

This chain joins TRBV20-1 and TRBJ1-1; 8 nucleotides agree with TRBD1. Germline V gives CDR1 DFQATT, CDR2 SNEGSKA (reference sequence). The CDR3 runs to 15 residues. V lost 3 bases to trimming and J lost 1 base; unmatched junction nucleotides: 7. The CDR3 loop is CSARGMTGANTEAFF. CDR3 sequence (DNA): TGCAGTGCTAGGGGAATGACAGGGGCGAACACTGAAGCTTTCTTT.

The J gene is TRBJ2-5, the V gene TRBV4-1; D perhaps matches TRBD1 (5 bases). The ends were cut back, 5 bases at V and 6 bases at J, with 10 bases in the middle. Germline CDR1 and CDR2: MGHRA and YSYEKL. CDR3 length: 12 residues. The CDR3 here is CASSYLGQTQYF. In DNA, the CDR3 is TGCGCCAGCAGCTACCTGGGGCAGACCCAGTACTTC.